A single T cell receptor beta chain is shown here with its context. The data stem from a study of control samples from healthy donors and cancer patients. Some clones are missing from TCRdb's copy, which holds only in-frame ones; the method was immunoSEQ multiplex PCR. This table holds more than 50,000 clones, around 96% found once. The receptor comes from a woman under 30 in good health. Sequencing was done on a sample of blood.

The CDR3 sequence is CSAGGKPGLAVGEQFF. Here the CDR3 DNA reads TGCAGCGCGGGGGGCAAACCGGGACTAGCGGTTGGTGAGCAGTTCTTC. The chain couples TRBV29-1 to TRBJ2-1; 11 nucleotides align to TRBD2. Trimming removed 7 bases from V and 9 bases from J; junction bases left unmatched: 17. Looked up from germline, CDR1 is SQVTM and CDR2 is ANQGSEA. The CDR3 totals 16 residues.